These 5 T cell receptor beta chains share one sample of origin, sequenced in a study of T cell responses to AZD1222 COVID-19 vaccine. Repertoires were generated with immunoSEQ multiplex PCR, while TCRdb's copy carries only in-frame clones and drops some. Of more than 150,000 clones in the sample, roughly 92% were seen once. The specimen comprised peripheral blood, sampled on day 0 of AZD1222 vaccination. The receptor set was obtained from an adult in good health.

The CDR3, as DNA: TGTGCCAGCAGTTACTCGGTACAGGCGAACTATGGCTACACCTTC. Amino acid sequence: CASSYSVQANYGYTF. The chain is built from TRBV6-5 and TRBJ1-2; possibly TRBD1 for D (5 bases). The length of the CDR3 is 15 residues. The germline V gene has CDR1 MNHEY and CDR2 SVGAGI. Between the trimmed V and J ends, which lost 0 bases and 2 bases, there was a span of 10 bases.

The chain links TRBV7-8 to TRBJ2-1, with unresolved D. The ends were cut back, 5 bases at V and 8 bases at J, with 10 bases in the middle. The CDR3 is 12 residues long. CDR1 and CDR2 from the germline V gene are SGHVS and FQNEAQ. The CDR3 nucleotides read TGTGCCAGCAGCGCCTTACTCTATGAGCAGTTCTTC. Its translation is CASSALLYEQFF. Full variable domain (missing parts from reference TRBV7-8 and TRBJ2-1): GAGVSQSPRYKVAKRGQDVALRCDPISGHVSLFWYQQALGQGPEFLTYFQNEAQLDKSGLPSDRFFAERPEGSVSTLKIQRTQQEDSAVYLCASSALLYEQFFGPGTRLTVL.

J is TRBJ1-4 and V is TRBV28; 7 bases are shared with TRBD1. V trimming: 6 bases; J trimming: 7 bases; junction bases outside the gene matches: 8. Germline values: CDR1 MDHEN, CDR2 SYDVKM. The CDR3 loop spans 14 amino acids. CDR3 bases: TGTGCCAGCAGCCCCGGACAGGCGGTTGAAAAACTGTTTTTT. This codes for CASSPGQAVEKLFF.

CDR3 nucleotides: TGTGCCAGCTCACCATTGGGATCCCGACCTAATGAAAAACTGTTTTTT. Amino acid sequence: CASSPLGSRPNEKLFF. The chain links TRBV18 to TRBJ1-4; no clear D gene. Germline CDR1 KGHSH, CDR2 LQKENI. Deletions cut 2 bases from V and 3 bases from J, with 13 bases between. This CDR3 has 16 residues.

This chain joins TRBV7-2 and TRBJ2-1; D gene ambiguous. Between the trimmed V and J ends, which lost 3 bases and 8 bases, there was a span of 11 bases. The CDR3 extends over 13 amino acids. Germline lookup yields CDR1 SGHTA and CDR2 FQGNSA. CDR3 bases: TGTGCCAGCAGCTTTCGCGGCGGCGATGAGCAGTTCTTC. Amino acid sequence: CASSFRGGDEQFF.